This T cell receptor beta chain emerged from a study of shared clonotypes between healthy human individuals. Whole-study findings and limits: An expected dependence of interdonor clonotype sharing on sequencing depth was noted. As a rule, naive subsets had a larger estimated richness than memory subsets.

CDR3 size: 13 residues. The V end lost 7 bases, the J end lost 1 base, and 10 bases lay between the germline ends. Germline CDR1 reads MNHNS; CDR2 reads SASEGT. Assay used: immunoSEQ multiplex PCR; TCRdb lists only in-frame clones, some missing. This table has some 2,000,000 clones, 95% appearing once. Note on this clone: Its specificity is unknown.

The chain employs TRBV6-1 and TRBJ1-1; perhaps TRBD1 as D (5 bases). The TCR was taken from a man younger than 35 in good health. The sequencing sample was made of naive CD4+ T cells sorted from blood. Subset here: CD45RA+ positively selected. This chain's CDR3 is CASIPGGNTEAFF. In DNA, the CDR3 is TGTGCCAGCATCCCTGGGGGGAACACTGAAGCTTTCTTT.